This T cell receptor beta chain appears in the sequencing data of a study of beta chain features in type 1 diabetes. Findings and limits, study-wide: Researchers reported that naive, central memory and Treg TCRB repertoires appeared more similar in patients than in healthy donors. Researchers could not determine here whether HLA type influences TCRB rearrangement. Among all four CD4+ subsets, Type 1 diabetes patients had TCRB CDR3s that were moderately but significantly shorter.

This clone was counted between two and nine times. As yet, its antigen is unknown. An end of the junction does not agree with germline; a read error may underlie this. The whole isolated RNA underwent reverse transcription, so sequencing captured expressed TCRB transcripts. Sequencing was performed with immunoSEQ multiplex PCR; in TCRdb, only in-frame clones are kept and a portion is missing. The data hold 400,000 or so clones, with 8% to 10% observed a single time. The sequencing input was central memory CD4+ T cells from blood. The clonotype originates from a man between 25 and 39 years old with type 1 diabetes.

The CDR3 is CASSPKDSSYEQYF. The CDR3 nucleotides are TGCGCCAGCAGTCCAAAGGACAGCTCCTACGAGCAGTACTTC. The gene calls are TRBV7-2 and TRBJ2-7; perhaps TRBD1 as D (6 bases). The CDR3 runs to 14 residues. The V gene's germline CDR1 is SGHTA and CDR2 FQGNSA.